The clone carrying this T cell receptor (beta chain) has at least ten counts. Other DNA sequences of this sample code for an identical CDR3. The CDR3 has 11 amino acids. V dropped 3 bases and J dropped 3 bases, with 3 bases sitting between them. Germline values: CDR1 MDHEN, CDR2 SYDVKM. How the authors handled the data: For the immunoSEQ data, sequences were junction-only without quality scores, so filtering differed. Assay: immunoSEQ multiplex PCR; the TCRdb copy retains only in-frame clones and omits some. V and J calls and clone size are as listed in that table; D and trimming were resolved from the DNA. This sample has about 510,000 clones, with roughly 78% found just once. This record belongs to a study of shared clonotypes between healthy human individuals.

The chain links TRBV28 to TRBJ2-7; no firm D call. The receptor was isolated from a woman aged 40 to 55 in good health. Some clones in this sample may be carry-over from other donors' samples. Sequenced input: PBMCs. The CDR3 region has the DNA TGTGCCAGCAGTTTCTTCTACGAGCAGTACTTC. Translation: CASSFFYEQYF.